The next 16 T cell receptor beta chains were all read from a single sample in a study of T cell changes during pregnancy in multiple sclerosis (dated by TCRdb to about 2019). Library preparation used the immunoSEQ multiplex PCR assay. What TCRdb holds here is the immuneACCESS table cut down to in-frame rearrangements. Part of the clones is not present; checked against another copy, under half of the missing clones reflect an unresolved V gene, and the others are unexplained. The sample records 45,000 to 55,000 clones, about 90% of which are singletons. The ten biggest clones cover around 1.2% of the sample. The sequenced sample was CD4+ T cells from peripheral blood mononuclear cells, obtained in the second trimester of pregnancy. The receptors derive from a female donor with multiple sclerosis, enrolled in a pregnancy study.

This clone was seen a few times. The chain links TRBV19 to TRBJ1-2; D gene ambiguous. CDR3 length: 13 amino acids. CDR1 is LNHDA and CDR2 is SQIVND in the germline V gene (reference sequence). The ends were cut back, 6 bases at V and 0 bases at J, with 8 bases in the middle. The CDR3 spells CASSTGANYGYTF. CDR3 nucleotides: TGTGCCAGTAGCACCGGGGCTAACTATGGCTACACCTTC.

This chain uses TRBV10-3 with TRBJ1-2, with 7 positions matching TRBD1. Looked up from germline, CDR1 is ENHRY and CDR2 is SYGVKD. J lost 0 bases, V lost 0 bases, and 10 bases had no gene match. This CDR3 is 18 amino acids long. Here the CDR3 DNA reads TGTGCCATCAGTGAGTCGAGGGGACAGCGAAACCCTAACTATGGCTACACCTTC. Translated: CAISESRGQRNPNYGYTF.

This chain joins TRBV28 and TRBJ2-7, with 8 bases identical to TRBD1. Germline trimming cut 4 bases from V and 0 bases from J; bases unmatched to any gene: 11. Germline CDR1 MDHEN, CDR2 SYDVKM. The CDR3 is 17 residues long. This CDR3 reads CASSSTGRDRSSYEQYF. The CDR3 nucleotides read TGTGCCAGCAGTTCTACGGGAAGGGACAGGAGCTCCTACGAGCAGTACTTC.

This clone has more than one count but fewer than ten. The chain carries TRBV2 and TRBJ2-2; the match to TRBD2 covers 7 bases. Trimming cost V 3 bases and J 6 bases; bases outside gene matches: 7. The V gene's germline CDR1 is SNHLY and CDR2 FYNNEI. This CDR3 is 15 amino acids long. The CDR3 protein is CASSDNGGGSGELFF. The CDR3 DNA reads as TGTGCCAGCAGTGATAACGGGGGAGGGTCCGGGGAGCTGTTTTTT.

The genes are TRBV4-2 and TRBJ2-4, with 12 bases lining up with TRBD2. From germline, CDR1 is LGHNA and CDR2 YNFKEQ. The V segment lost 0 bases and the J segment 3 bases; nucleotides outside the gene matches: 6. This CDR3 comprises 18 residues. CDR3 sequence (DNA): TGTGCCAGCAGCCAAGACCTAGGACTAGCGGGAAGCAAAAACATTCAGTACTTC. It is translated as CASSQDLGLAGSKNIQYF.

This chain uses TRBV28 with TRBJ2-3; TRBD2 might be the D (6 bases). The CDR3 sequence is 13 residues long. Germline CDR1 and CDR2: MDHEN and SYDVKM. Between the trimmed V and J ends, which lost 2 bases and 6 bases, there was a span of 9 bases. The CDR3 DNA reads TGTGCCAGCAGTTTAGGGGGGAGGGATACGCAGTATTTT. Encoded protein: CASSLGGRDTQYF.

In DNA form, the CDR3 reads TGTGCCATCAACCGCCGGGGGGGAGCTACTAGCACAGATACGCAGTATTTT. Translation: CAINRRGGATSTDTQYF. The chain joins TRBV10-3 to TRBJ2-3; 8 bases match TRBD2. The CDR3 runs 17 residues. The junction had 12 bases not matched to a gene; V was cut back by 7 bases and J by 0 bases. The V gene's germline CDR1 is ENHRY and CDR2 SYGVKD.

This chain links TRBV28 with TRBJ2-2, with D perhaps TRBD1 (6 bases). In germline, CDR1 is MDHEN, CDR2 SYDVKM. The ends were cut back, 2 bases at V and 8 bases at J, with 12 bases in the middle. This CDR3 is 14 amino acids long. CDR3 DNA sequence: TGTGCCAGCAGTTTAGCACAGGGTAAAGGGGAGCTGTTTTTT. Translating gives CASSLAQGKGELFF.

This clone came up once. CDR3 DNA sequence: TGTGCCAGCAGGCGAGGGGGGGCTGGGGGCAATCAGCCCCAGCATTTT. Encoded protein: CASRRGGAGGNQPQHF. The chain joins TRBV27 to TRBJ1-5, with D perhaps TRBD1 (6 bases). Germline CDR1 MNHEY, CDR2 SMNVEV (reference sequence). The CDR3 sequence is 16 residues long. V lost 6 bases to trimming and J lost 2 bases, with 17 bases between them.

V and J are TRBV2 and TRBJ2-6, with 9 bases identical to TRBD1. The CDR3 totals 17 residues. Germline CDR1 and CDR2: SNHLY and FYNNEI. V lost 6 bases, J lost 3 bases, and 9 bases stayed unmatched. CDR3 in DNA: TGTGCCAGCAGAGCCGGGACAGGGTCTGGTGGGGCCAACGTCCTGACTTTC. Translated: CASRAGTGSGGANVLTF. The full variable domain, completed using reference TRBV2 and TRBJ2-6, is EPEVTQTPSHQVTQMGQEVILRCVPISNHLYFYWYRQILGQKVEFLVSFYNNEISEKSEIFDDQFSVERPDGSNFTLKIRSTKLEDSAMYFCASRAGTGSGGANVLTFGAGSRLTVL.

V is TRBV7-9 and J is TRBJ2-5; 10 positions agree with TRBD1. The CDR3 is 16 amino acids. Germline V gene sequence: CDR1 SEHNR, CDR2 FQNEAQ (reference sequence). V gave up 2 bases and J gave up 5 bases; unmatched junction bases: 8. The CDR3: CASSLSGDRGWETQYF. As DNA, the CDR3 is TGTGCCAGCAGCTTATCTGGGGACAGGGGATGGGAGACCCAGTACTTC. Based on the CDR3 plus reference TRBV7-9 and TRBJ2-5, the full variable domain is DTGVSQNPRHKITKRGQNVTFRCDPISEHNRLYWYRQTLGQGPEFLTYFQNEAQLEKSRLLSDRFSAERPKGSFSTLEIQRTEQGDSAMYLCASSLSGDRGWETQYFGPGTRLLVL.

This sequence joins TRBV10-3 and TRBJ1-1; TRBD1 aligns across 7 bases. The V gene's germline CDR1 is ENHRY and CDR2 SYGVKD. The CDR3 is 15 amino acids. The ends lost 6 bases at V and 1 base at J; junction bases unmatched: 8. This CDR3 reads CAIRTRQGANTEAFF. CDR3 sequence (DNA): TGTGCCATCAGAACCCGACAGGGAGCGAACACTGAAGCTTTCTTT.

The V gene is TRBV7-2, the J gene TRBJ2-2; possible D gene TRBD2, 5 bases. This CDR3 has 18 residues. Germline loops: CDR1 SGHTA, CDR2 FQGNSA. The V end lost 0 bases, the J end lost 0 bases, and 14 bases lay between the germline ends. CDR3 DNA: TGTGCCAGCAGCTTAGCGTCTAGCCGGGTCGCGAACACCGGGGAGCTGTTTTTT. Translating gives CASSLASSRVANTGELFF.

The J gene is TRBJ1-1, the V gene TRBV6-5, with D hard to call. The germline CDR1 and CDR2 sequences are MNHEY and SVGAGI. V was clipped by 2 bases and J by 1 base, with 8 bases between them. The CDR3 covers 14 residues. The CDR3 DNA follows: TGTGCCAGCAGTTACGAAAGAGAGAACACTGAAGCTTTCTTT. It yields the protein CASSYERENTEAFF.

V usage is TRBV29-1 and J usage is TRBJ2-4, with 7 nucleotides matching TRBD1. The ends lost 7 bases at V and 2 bases at J; junction bases unmatched: 5. From germline, CDR1 is SQVTM and CDR2 ANQGSEA. CDR3 length equals 13 residues. CDR3 sequence: CSARQGTKNIQYF. The CDR3 DNA reads TGCAGCGCACGACAGGGTACCAAAAACATTCAGTACTTC.

The chain links TRBV2 to TRBJ2-2; 7 positions agree with TRBD1. Germline CDR1 and CDR2: SNHLY and FYNNEI. The CDR3 sequence is 16 residues long. The trim removed 0 bases at V and 1 base at J, leaving 2 bases unmatched. The CDR3 here is CASSEAGTVNTGELFF. The CDR3 region has the DNA TGTGCCAGCAGTGAAGCGGGGACAGTGAACACCGGGGAGCTGTTTTTT.